Below, 14 T cell receptor beta chains from the same sample are listed, as sequenced in a study of cytomegalovirus exposure and HLA in healthy donors. PCR used 60 Vbeta primers and 13 Jbeta primers. Assay: immunoSEQ multiplex PCR; the TCRdb copy retains only in-frame clones and omits some. The table lists roughly 190,000 clones, approximately 81% of them singletons. Source material: PBMCs. Receptor source: a man aged 45-60 years in good health and CMV-seronegative.

This clone was observed a handful of times. The V and J genes are TRBV11-2 and TRBJ2-7; perhaps TRBD2 as D (6 bases). The germline gives CDR1 SGHAT, CDR2 FQNNGV. The V gene lost 8 bases and the J gene lost 2 bases, with 13 bases spanning the gap. This CDR3 is built from 13 residues. The CDR3, as DNA: TGTGCCAGCGGGAGGACGGGAGCCTACGAGCAGTACTTC. Protein: CASGRTGAYEQYF.

V gene TRBV9 combines with J gene TRBJ1-3, with unresolved D. The CDR3 runs to 15 residues. Trimming shortened V by 5 bases and J by 0 bases, and 12 bases separated the two germline ends. Germline V gene lookup returns CDR1 SGDLS and CDR2 YYNGEE. CDR3 nucleotides: TGTGCCAGCAGTCCCGAGGGTAACTCTGGAAACACCATATATTTT. It specifies CASSPEGNSGNTIYF.

The chain employs TRBV27 and TRBJ2-7; possible D gene TRBD2, 6 bases. V gave up 7 bases and J gave up 3 bases, with 7 bases separating them. The CDR3 extends over 11 amino acids. Germline assignment: CDR1 MNHEY and CDR2 SMNVEV (reference sequence). The chain's CDR3 is CASTRGYEQYF. Here the CDR3 DNA reads TGTGCCAGCACGCGGGGCTACGAGCAGTACTTC.

A few counts support this clone. This chain uses TRBV5-4 with TRBJ2-1, with D uncertain. The V gene's germline CDR1 is SGHNT and CDR2 YYREEE (reference sequence). The CDR3 consists of 12 residues. V was pared by 2 bases and J by 8 bases, with 8 bases between. CDR3 sequence: CASSFDSYEQFF. In nucleotides, the CDR3 is TGTGCCAGCAGCTTTGACTCCTATGAGCAGTTCTTC. Variable domain in full (rest from reference TRBV5-4 and TRBJ2-1): ETGVTQSPTHLIKTRGQQVTLRCSSQSGHNTVSWYQQALGQGPQFIFQYYREEENGRGNFPPRFSGLQFPNYSSELNVNALELDDSALYLCASSFDSYEQFFGPGTRLTVL.

V is TRBV19 and J is TRBJ1-5; 8 nucleotides agree with TRBD1. The CDR3 runs 14 residues. With 6 bases clipped from V and 5 bases from J, the junction kept 6 bases outside the gene matches. Looked up from germline, CDR1 is LNHDA and CDR2 is SQIVND (reference sequence). This CDR3 reads CASRDRVSYQPQHF. CDR3 DNA: TGTGCCAGTAGGGACAGGGTAAGCTATCAGCCCCAGCATTTT.

The chain employs TRBV13 and TRBJ1-2, with TRBD1 matching over 7 bases. J gave up 6 bases and V 4 bases, and 14 bases lay outside the gene matches. The CDR3 loop spans 16 amino acids. Germline V CDR1 and CDR2: PRHDT, FYEKMQ (reference sequence). The CDR3 nucleotides are TGTGCCAGCAGCTCGGGACAGTCGGATCCCCGCCATGGCTACACCTTC. Translating it yields CASSSGQSDPRHGYTF. Supplemented by reference TRBV13 and TRBJ1-2, the full variable domain reads AAGVIQSPRHLIKEKRETATLKCYPIPRHDTVYWYQQGPGQDPQFLISFYEKMQSDKGSIPDRFSAQQFSDYHSELNMSSLELGDSALYFCASSSGQSDPRHGYTFGSGTRLTVV.

The table lists this clone with a count of one. The chain links TRBV19 to TRBJ1-1; maybe TRBD1 (5 bases). The CDR3 is 14 residues long. The ends were cut back, 6 bases at V and 0 bases at J, with 11 bases in the middle. Germline CDR1 and CDR2: LNHDA and SQIVND (reference sequence). The chain's CDR3 is CASSRTPMNTEAFF. As DNA, the CDR3 is TGTGCCAGTAGCCGGACACCCATGAACACTGAAGCTTTCTTT.

V and J are TRBV10-3 and TRBJ2-3; 7 bases are shared with TRBD1. Germline V gives CDR1 ENHRY, CDR2 SYGVKD. V was clipped by 2 bases and J by 2 bases; unmatched bases: 4. The CDR3 is made up of 15 amino acids. CDR3 protein: CAISEGDRYTDTQYF. CDR3 sequence (DNA): TGTGCCATCAGTGAGGGGGACAGATACACAGATACGCAGTATTTT.

This chain joins TRBV7-2 and TRBJ2-7; the D gene is possibly TRBD1 (5 bases). The CDR3 covers 15 residues. V lost 4 bases to trimming and J lost 6 bases, with 19 bases between them. The V gene's germline CDR1 is SGHTA and CDR2 FQGNSA. CDR3 in amino acids: CASSSQVRGLAEQYF. In DNA, the CDR3 is TGTGCCAGCAGCTCCCAGGTTAGGGGATTAGCCGAGCAGTACTTC.

The chain is built from TRBV18 and TRBJ2-6, with 9 nucleotides matching TRBD1. Germline loops: CDR1 KGHSH, CDR2 LQKENI. Trimming took 6 bases from V and 0 from J; bases not matched to a gene: 6. This CDR3 is built from 17 residues. The CDR3 loop is CASSAGTGNSGANVLTF. The DNA for the CDR3 is TGTGCCAGCTCGGCTGGGACAGGGAACTCTGGGGCCAACGTCCTGACTTTC. The full variable domain, rest sourced from reference TRBV18 and TRBJ2-6, is NAGVMQNPRHLVRRRGQEARLRCSPMKGHSHVYWYRQLPEEGLKFMVYLQKENIIDESGMPKERFSAEFPKEGPSILRIQQVVRGDSAAYFCASSAGTGNSGANVLTFGAGSRLTVL.

The chain couples TRBV2 to TRBJ1-2; D is ambiguous. Trimming shortened V by 7 bases and J by 8 bases, and 14 bases separated the two germline ends. The CDR3 length is 12 residues. Germline CDR1 is SNHLY and CDR2 is FYNNEI. The CDR3 DNA follows: TGTGCCAGCATCCAGATTGCGGGGGGCTACACCTTC. Protein sequence: CASIQIAGGYTF.

As for this clone: Other DNA sequences in this specimen translate into the identical CDR3. The chain uses TRBV27 and TRBJ2-7, with 10 bases lining up with TRBD1. This CDR3 contains 14 residues. Germline loops: CDR1 MNHEY, CDR2 SMNVEV (reference sequence). Trimming removed 6 bases from V and 2 bases from J; junction bases left unmatched: 4. This CDR3 reads CASSLGQGAYEQYF. CDR3 bases: TGTGCCAGCAGCTTAGGACAGGGGGCCTACGAGCAGTACTTC.

This chain links TRBV6-1 with TRBJ2-1, with 10 bases aligning to TRBD1. The CDR3 loop spans 15 amino acids. Germline CDR1 reads MNHNS; CDR2 reads SASEGT. The ends lost 8 bases at V and 5 bases at J; junction bases unmatched: 9. The CDR3 loop is CASPKGGQGDNEQFF. The CDR3 DNA sequence: TGTGCCAGCCCCAAAGGAGGACAGGGGGACAATGAGCAGTTCTTC.

V is TRBV7-3 and J is TRBJ2-1; 9 nucleotides align to TRBD2. CDR3 size: 15 residues. V lost 3 bases, J lost 9 bases, and 9 bases stayed unmatched. Per the germline V gene, CDR1 is SGHTA and CDR2 is FQGTGA. This CDR3 reads CASSFVAGGPGEQFF. For the CDR3, the DNA is TGTGCCAGCAGCTTCGTTGCGGGGGGGCCGGGTGAGCAGTTCTTC.